The entry that follows covers one T cell receptor (beta chain) sequence. This clonotype was seen many times. The specificity of this receptor is unknown. No qualities accompany the bases; no much larger clone lies one base away. Per the publication, the time point label means: sample taken at primary tumor resection. The donors were 60 to 80 patients from the lung TRACERx cohort who had early-stage, untreated non-small cell lung cancer. Without any cell sorting, TCR sequencing was performed on whole RNA extracted either from tumor and nontumor lung tissue or from cryopreserved PBMC samples. Only patients with enough RNA available from two or more tumor regions were chosen for TCR sequencing. A lung pathologist reviewed the tumor and adjacent nontumor lung specimens before the specimens were selected. This sample is part of a study of spatial heterogeneity in lung cancer (dated by TCRdb to between 2018 and 2020). At the level of the whole study: Beta-chain transcripts were consistently detected in greater numbers than alpha-chain transcripts, which likely reflects a higher abundance of beta-chain transcripts. TCR alpha and beta repertoires were quantitatively compared across multiple tumor regions, matched nontumor lung and blood in non-small cell lung cancer. In the raw uncorrected reads, each unique combination of TCR and UMI appeared more than ten times on average. In tumor regions, TCR transcript counts showed a strong correlation with a T cell transcriptional module score derived from matched bulk RNA-seq. At surgery, about 210 tumor regions, roughly 62 matched nontumor lung samples and more than 50 PBMC samples were TCR-sequenced for both alpha and beta chains. Nonsynonymous mutation counts, determined by whole-exome sequencing of tumor tissue, were related to features of the TCR repertoire.

Library preparation used 5' RACE. These reads were obtained on a NextSeq 500. The TCR library protocol attached a unique molecular identifier to each TCR cDNA molecule to allow correction of PCR and sequencing errors. In the authors' own workflow: Decombinator tools were used for TCR identification, UMI-based error correction and CDR3 extraction. TCRs above a frequency of 2 per 1,000, corresponding to the top 1% of the tumor frequency distribution, were defined as expanded. Expanded tumor TCRs statistically deemed absent (corrected P<0.05) from at least one tumor region were classed as regional, and all other expanded tumor TCRs were classed as ubiquitous. Each repertoire was subsampled 100 times to 5,000 TCRs, after which Renyi diversity was computed with the R vegan package. To build CDR3 similarity networks, amino acid triplet string-kernel similarity was used, and CDR3s were connected when their pairwise similarity was above 0.82. Using fastp at Q25 and MiXCR, TCRdb reprocessed the public reads and kept productive beta chains. Every entry covers one CDR3 protein and lists the most common genes and DNA from its rows. These V and J calls derive from TCRdb rather than the authors' analysis. Within this sample are around 100,000 distinct CDR3 sequences, with approximately 4.4% of them counted one time only. The leading ten clones occupy 21% of the sample.

The trim is 0 bases for V and 6 bases for J, with a gap of 7 bases between the germline ends. Including the terminal cysteine and phenylalanine, the CDR3 comprises 13 residues. CDR3 DNA is the only sequence kept; it has 39 bases, read in frame from the first base. CDR1 and CDR2, per the germline V gene (reference sequence), are LGHDT and YNNKEL. The study at large found these results: A correlation was observed between the number of expanded intratumoral alpha and beta TCRs and the tumor nonsynonymous mutation count. Additional single-cell paired TCR alpha and beta sequencing was considered necessary to confirm, at a functional level, the hypothesis that regional TCRs recognize regional mutations. Estimated TCR-seq coverage of tumor T cells was only about 7.4% for alpha chains and about 13% for beta chains. Counts of ubiquitous and regional expanded TCRs were found to correlate with counts of ubiquitous and regional nonsynonymous mutations, respectively.

The rearranged segments are TRBV3-1 and TRBJ2-3; 5 matching bases give a weak D call of TRBD1. This clonotype was obtained from a male donor with early-stage non-small cell lung cancer. The sample in question was lung tumor tissue, obtained at surgery. The DNA reads TGTGCCAGCAGCCAAGACAGGGCTGATACGCAGTATTTT. Its translation is CASSQDRADTQYF.